This record looks at one T cell receptor (beta chain) sequence and its context. Its antigen is unidentified. This entry is derived from a study of T cell responses to AZD1222 COVID-19 vaccine. Study-wide findings and caveats: Only six individuals given AZD1222 were seropositive at baseline. Targets within unmutated variant regions were reportedly found for nearly half of spike-specific TCRs. Donors in the cohort were predominantly white British and more often female, and clonal diversity was possibly underestimated.

V lost 6 bases and J 5 bases, leaving 11 bases between the germline ends. This CDR3 is built from 13 residues. Germline lookup yields CDR1 SGHTA and CDR2 FQGTGA. Libraries were prepared by immunoSEQ multiplex PCR; TCRdb keeps only in-frame clonotypes and omits some of them. The sample has more than 85,000 clones; about 90% are singletons. The source material was peripheral blood, sampled on day 0 of AZD1222 vaccination. The chain couples TRBV7-3 to TRBJ2-1; D remains ambiguous. The origin of this receptor is an adult in good health. The DNA for the CDR3 is TGTGCCAGCAGTATCTGGGAAAACAATGAGCAGTTCTTC. It codes for CASSIWENNEQFF.